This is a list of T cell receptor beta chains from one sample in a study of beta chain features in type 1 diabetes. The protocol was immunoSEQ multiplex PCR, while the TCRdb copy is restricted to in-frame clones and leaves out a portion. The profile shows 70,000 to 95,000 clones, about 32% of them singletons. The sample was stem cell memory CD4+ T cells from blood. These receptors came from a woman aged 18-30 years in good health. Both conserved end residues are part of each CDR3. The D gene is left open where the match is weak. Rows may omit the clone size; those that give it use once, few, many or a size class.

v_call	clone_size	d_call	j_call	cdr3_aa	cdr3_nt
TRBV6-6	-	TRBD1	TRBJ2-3	CASSLGQGRSTQYF	TGTGCCAGCAGCCTGGGACAGGGGCGGAGTACGCAGTATTTT
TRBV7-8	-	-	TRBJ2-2	CASRPGSNTGELFF	TGTGCCAGCAGGCCGGGGTCGAACACCGGGGAGCTGTTTTTT
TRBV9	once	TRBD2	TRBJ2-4	CASSPHGGTLDIQYF	TGTGCCAGCAGCCCCCACGGGGGGACCCTGGACATTCAGTACTTC
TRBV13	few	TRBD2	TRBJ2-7	CASSSTVGGRGYEQYF	TGTGCCAGCAGCTCTACCGTTGGGGGGAGGGGCTACGAGCAGTACTTC
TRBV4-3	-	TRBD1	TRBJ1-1	CASSRDRVEVAEAFF	TGCGCCAGCAGCCGTGACAGGGTCGAAGTGGCTGAAGCTTTCTTT
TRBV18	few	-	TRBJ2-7	CASSLTGSYEQYF	TGTGCCAGCTCACTCACCGGGTCCTACGAGCAGTACTTC
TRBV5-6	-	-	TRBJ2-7	CASSFDIKAYEQYF	TGTGCCAGCAGCTTTGACATTAAAGCCTACGAGCAGTACTTC
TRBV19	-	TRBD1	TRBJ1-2	CASSSRDRVYGYTF	TGTGCCAGTAGTAGCAGGGACAGGGTATATGGCTACACCTTC
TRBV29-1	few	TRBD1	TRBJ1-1	CSVEVGGVNTEAFF	TGCAGCGTCGAAGTAGGGGGCGTGAACACTGAAGCTTTCTTT
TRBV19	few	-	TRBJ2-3	CASSSGLATQYF	TGTGCCAGTAGTTCGGGACTGGCTACGCAGTATTTT
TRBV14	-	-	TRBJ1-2	CASSQDSGGYGYTF	TGTGCCAGCAGCCAAGACTCCGGGGGCTATGGCTACACCTTC
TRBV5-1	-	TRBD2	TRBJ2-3	CASSPSGGAGTDTQYF	TGCGCCAGCAGCCCATCCGGGGGGGCCGGGACAGATACGCAGTATTTT
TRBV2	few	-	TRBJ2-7	CASSQDNYEQYF	TGTGCCAGCAGCCAGGACAACTACGAGCAGTACTTC
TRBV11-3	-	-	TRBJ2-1	CASSLGGGSYNEQFF	TGTGCCAGCAGCTTAGGAGGGGGCTCCTACAATGAGCAGTTCTTC
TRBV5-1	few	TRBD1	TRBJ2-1	CASSGGQGYEQFF	TGCGCCAGCAGCGGAGGACAGGGCTATGAGCAGTTCTTC
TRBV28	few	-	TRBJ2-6	CAVPRAGANVLTF	TGTGCCGTTCCGAGGGCTGGGGCCAACGTCCTGACTTTC
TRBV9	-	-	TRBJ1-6	CASSVGVFGDSPLHF	TGTGCCAGCAGCGTAGGAGTATTTGGTGATTCACCCCTCCACTTT
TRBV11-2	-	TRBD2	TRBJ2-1	CASTLGTSLYNEQFF	TGTGCCAGCACTCTAGGGACTAGCCTTTACAATGAGCAGTTCTTC
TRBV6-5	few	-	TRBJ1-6	CAIRDRPNNSPLHF	TGTGCCATCCGAGACAGGCCCAATAATTCACCCCTCCACTTT
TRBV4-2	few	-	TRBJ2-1	CASSQGEGVAPMKQFF	TGTGCCAGCAGCCAAGGGGAAGGGGTCGCACCAATGAAGCAGTTCTTC
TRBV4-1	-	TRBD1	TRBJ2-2	CASSPTGFVTGELFF	TGCGCCAGCAGCCCGACAGGGTTTGTCACCGGGGAGCTGTTTTTT
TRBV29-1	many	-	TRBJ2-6	CSVGWSSSGANVLTF	TGCAGCGTTGGCTGGTCGAGCTCTGGGGCCAACGTCCTGACTTTC
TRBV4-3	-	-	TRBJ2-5	CASSQVQQQETQYF	TGCGCCAGCAGCCAAGTACAGCAGCAAGAGACCCAGTACTTC
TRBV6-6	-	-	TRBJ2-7	CASRAEVYEQYF	TGTGCCAGCAGGGCCGAGGTATACGAGCAGTACTTC
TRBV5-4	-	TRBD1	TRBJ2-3	CASSGGQGVDTQYF	TGTGCCAGCAGCGGGGGACAGGGTGTCGATACGCAGTATTTT
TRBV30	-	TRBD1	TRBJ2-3	CAFLRTGVDTQYF	TGTGCCTTTCTAAGGACAGGGGTAGATACGCAGTATTTT
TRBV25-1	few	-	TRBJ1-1	CASSVGARSTEAFF	TGTGCCAGCAGTGTGGGGGCGAGAAGCACGGAAGCTTTCTTT
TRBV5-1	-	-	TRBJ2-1	CASSYLQGEQFF	TGCGCCAGCAGCTACCTACAGGGAGAGCAGTTCTTC
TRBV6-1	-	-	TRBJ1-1	CASSYGRGTTEAFF	TGTGCCAGCAGCTACGGACGGGGAACCACTGAAGCTTTCTTT
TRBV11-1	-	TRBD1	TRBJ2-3	CASSSRDSSTDTQYF	TGTGCCAGCAGCTCCCGGGACAGCAGCACAGATACGCAGTATTTT
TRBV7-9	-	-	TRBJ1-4	CASSLARNEKLFF	TGTGCCAGCAGCTTAGCCAGAAATGAAAAACTGTTTTTT
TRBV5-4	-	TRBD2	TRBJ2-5	CASRLGGTGTSETQYF	TGTGCCAGCAGGTTGGGGGGGACCGGGACTTCGGAGACCCAGTACTTC
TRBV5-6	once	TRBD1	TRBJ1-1	CASSLRGHGSTEAFF	TGTGCCAGCAGCTTGAGGGGGCACGGAAGCACTGAAGCTTTCTTT
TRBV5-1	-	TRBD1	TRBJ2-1	CASSHGGTGVYNEQFF	TGCGCCAGCAGCCATGGGGGGACAGGGGTCTACAATGAGCAGTTCTTC
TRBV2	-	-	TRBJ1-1	CASGIGQLLRAFF	TGTGCCAGCGGTATAGGACAGCTTCTAAGAGCTTTCTTT
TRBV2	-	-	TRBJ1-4	CASSEEGGTNEKLFF	TGTGCCAGCAGTGAAGAGGGGGGGACTAATGAAAAACTGTTTTTT
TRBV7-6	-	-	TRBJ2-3	CASSPRPLAARTDTQYF	TGTGCCAGCAGCCCAAGGCCCTTAGCGGCGAGGACAGATACGCAGTATTTT
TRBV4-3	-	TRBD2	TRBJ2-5	CASSQDVSGGEETQYF	TGCGCCAGCAGCCAAGACGTTAGCGGGGGGGAAGAGACCCAGTACTTC
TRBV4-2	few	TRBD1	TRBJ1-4	CASSPRQGATPNEKLFF	TGTGCCAGCAGCCCAAGACAGGGCGCAACGCCTAATGAAAAACTGTTTTTT
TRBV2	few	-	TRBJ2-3	CAATGRDTQYF	TGTGCCGCCACAGGGAGAGATACGCAGTATTTT